This paragraph reports one T cell receptor beta chain. These data originate in a study of CD8+CD57+ T cells in acquired aplastic anemia. Those patients picked for sequencing had displayed CD8+CD57+ cell expansion on flow cytometry. Genomic DNA constituted the template upon which TCR beta VDJ and CDR3 profiling was performed. A single record per CDR3 protein comes from TCRdb applying MiXCR to the reads. Of approximately 180,000 distinct CDR3 sequences listed, over 40% are singletons. Per the germline V gene, CDR1 is DFQATT and CDR2 is SNEGSKA (reference sequence). V was shortened by 4 bases and J by 3 bases, with 9 bases between the two germline ends. The CDR3 length is 12 residues.

This clonotype was obtained from a human donor with aplastic anemia. The chain couples TRBV20-1 to TRBJ1-2; D is perhaps TRBD1 (6 bases). Sequenced input: sorted CD4+, CD8+, or CD8+CD57+ T cells (not recorded which) from PBMCs. The CDR3 coding sequence is TGCAGTGCTAAAAAGGGGGACTATGGCTACACCTTC. It codes for CSAKKGDYGYTF.